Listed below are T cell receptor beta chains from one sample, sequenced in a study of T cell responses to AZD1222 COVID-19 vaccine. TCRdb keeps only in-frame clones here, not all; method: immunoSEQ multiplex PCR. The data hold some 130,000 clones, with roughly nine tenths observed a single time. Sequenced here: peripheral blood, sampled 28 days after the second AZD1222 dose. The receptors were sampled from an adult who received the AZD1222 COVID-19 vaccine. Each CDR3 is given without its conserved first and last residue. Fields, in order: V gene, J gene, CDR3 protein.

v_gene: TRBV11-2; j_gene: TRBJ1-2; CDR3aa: ASSLGTGVGYT
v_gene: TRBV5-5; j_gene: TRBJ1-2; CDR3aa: ASSLDRVARGYT
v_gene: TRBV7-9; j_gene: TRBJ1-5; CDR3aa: ASSPGGGVQPQH
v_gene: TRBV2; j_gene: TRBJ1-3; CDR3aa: ASSAGRGNTIY
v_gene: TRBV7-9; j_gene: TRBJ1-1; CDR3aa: ASSLDVDGAF
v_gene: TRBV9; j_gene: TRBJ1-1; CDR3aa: ASSVTGGTEAF
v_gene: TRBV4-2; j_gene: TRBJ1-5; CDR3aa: ASSQWGNARVGNQPQH
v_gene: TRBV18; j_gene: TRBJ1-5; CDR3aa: ASGSGRDQPQH
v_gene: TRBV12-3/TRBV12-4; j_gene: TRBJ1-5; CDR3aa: ASSFGWNQPQH
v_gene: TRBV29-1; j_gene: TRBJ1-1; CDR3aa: SVTTGMNTEAF
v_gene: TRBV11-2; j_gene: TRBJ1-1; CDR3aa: ASSLDPGNTEAF
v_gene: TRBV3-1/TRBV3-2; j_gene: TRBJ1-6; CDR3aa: ASSLKTGTGMSPLH
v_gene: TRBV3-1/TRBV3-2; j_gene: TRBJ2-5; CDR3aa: ASSQISGGETQY
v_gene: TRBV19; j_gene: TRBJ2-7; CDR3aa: ASSRTLWYEQY
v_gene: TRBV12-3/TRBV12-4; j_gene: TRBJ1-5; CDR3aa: ASSRTGGQPQH
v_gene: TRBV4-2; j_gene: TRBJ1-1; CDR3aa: ASSPRTGAMNTEAF
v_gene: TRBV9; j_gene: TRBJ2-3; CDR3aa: ASSVQAGPRADTQY
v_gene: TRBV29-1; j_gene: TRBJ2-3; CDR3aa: SVGMREKGTDTQY
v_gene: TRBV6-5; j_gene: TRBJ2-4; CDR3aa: AAGASGKNIQY
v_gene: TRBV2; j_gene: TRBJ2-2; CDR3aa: ASEYSGTNTGELF
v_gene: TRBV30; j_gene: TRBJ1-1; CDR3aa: AWSVGLGTEAF
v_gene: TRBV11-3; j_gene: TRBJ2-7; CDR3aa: ASSTDRSYEQY
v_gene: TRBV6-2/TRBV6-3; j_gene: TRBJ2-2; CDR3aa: ASSYSSGINTGELF
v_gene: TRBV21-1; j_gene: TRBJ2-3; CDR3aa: ASSTIQRLYTDTQY
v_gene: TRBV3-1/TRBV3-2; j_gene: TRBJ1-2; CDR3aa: ASSQVAGTGGHFYGYT
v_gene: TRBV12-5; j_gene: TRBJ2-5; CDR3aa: ASGSGPQETQY
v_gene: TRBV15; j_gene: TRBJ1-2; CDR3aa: ATSRDRGAPYGYT
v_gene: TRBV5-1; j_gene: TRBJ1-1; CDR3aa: ASSILDRVTEAF
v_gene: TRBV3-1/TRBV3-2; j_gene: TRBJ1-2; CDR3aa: ASSQGGRRRGYT
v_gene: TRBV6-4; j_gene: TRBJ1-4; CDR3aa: ASSAHEKLF
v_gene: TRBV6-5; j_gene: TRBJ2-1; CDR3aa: ASSIAGEGDEQF
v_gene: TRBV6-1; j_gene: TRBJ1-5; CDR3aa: ASSDNPNQPQH
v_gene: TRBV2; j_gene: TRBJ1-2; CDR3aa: ASSEKDLT
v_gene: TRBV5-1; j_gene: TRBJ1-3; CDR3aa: ASSIGRGQGNTIY
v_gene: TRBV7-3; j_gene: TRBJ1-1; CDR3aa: ASSSFSNTEAF
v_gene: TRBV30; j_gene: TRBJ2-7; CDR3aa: AWRSGTPYEQY
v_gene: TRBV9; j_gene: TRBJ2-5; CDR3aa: ASSAPGAGLETQY
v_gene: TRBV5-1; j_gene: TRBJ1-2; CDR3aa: ASSSNPTENYGYT
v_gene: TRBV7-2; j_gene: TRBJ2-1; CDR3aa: ASSLSGPHNEQF
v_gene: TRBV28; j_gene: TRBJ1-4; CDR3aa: ASSFLPDRVNEKLF
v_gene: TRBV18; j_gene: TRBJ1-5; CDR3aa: ASSRQDRGNQPQH
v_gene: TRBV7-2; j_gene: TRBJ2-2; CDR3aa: ASSLDRVNTGELF
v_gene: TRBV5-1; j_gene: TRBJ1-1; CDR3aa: ASSLQGVGTEAF
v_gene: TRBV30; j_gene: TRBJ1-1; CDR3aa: AWGGAGTHNTEAF
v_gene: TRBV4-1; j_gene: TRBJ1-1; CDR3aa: ASSHRDRGLMGAF